This is a list of T cell receptor beta chains from one sample in a study of blood T cell repertoires in COVID-19. Measured with immunoSEQ multiplex PCR; TCRdb has only the in-frame clones, and not every one. The repertoire holds around 190,000 clones, with roughly 84% as singletons. The specimen was PBMCs or T cells enriched from blood (not recorded which). These receptors were taken from a woman aged 30 to 39 who had been exposed to COVID-19. The CDR3 runs from the conserved cysteine through the conserved F or W. The order of the fields is J gene, clone size, V gene, D gene, CDR3 protein, CDR3 DNA. A D gene is named only where the DNA matches it firmly. Rows give clone size only sometimes, using once, few, many, or a class for an expanded clone.

TRBJ2-2	.	TRBV7-7	.	CASSLAGQGGTGELFF	TGTGCCAGCAGCTTAGCTGGGCAGGGTGGGACCGGGGAGCTGTTTTTT
TRBJ1-4	.	TRBV5-1	.	CASSISVGLTNEKLFF	TGCGCCAGCAGCATCTCTGTGGGACTGACTAATGAAAAACTGTTTTTT
TRBJ2-1	few	TRBV19	TRBD2	CASSIGLASRDEQFF	TGTGCCAGTAGTATTGGACTAGCTAGCCGGGATGAGCAGTTCTTC
TRBJ1-1	few	TRBV18	TRBD1	CASSPGQGRAFF	TGTGCCAGCTCACCCGGACAGGGAAGGGCTTTCTTT
TRBJ2-7	.	TRBV6-2/TRBV6-3	.	CASSYPGNYEQYF	TGTGCCAGCAGTTACCCTGGCAACTACGAGCAGTACTTC
TRBJ2-7	.	TRBV6-2/TRBV6-3	TRBD2	CASSRTSDSSYEQYF	TGTGCCAGCAGCCGGACTAGCGATAGCTCCTACGAGCAGTACTTC
TRBJ1-2	.	TRBV14	TRBD1	CASSQAGTGGDLYGYTF	TGTGCCAGCAGCCAAGCCGGGACAGGGGGAGACTTATATGGCTACACCTTC
TRBJ2-5	.	TRBV4-3	.	CASSQENFFQETQYF	TGCGCCAGCAGCCAAGAAAACTTCTTCCAAGAGACCCAGTACTTC
TRBJ2-2	.	TRBV24-1	TRBD1	CATSGDRPSNTGELFF	TGTGCCACCAGTGGGGACAGACCCTCGAACACCGGGGAGCTGTTTTTT
TRBJ2-3	.	TRBV14	.	CASSKGLSADTQYF	TGTGCCAGCAGCAAGGGGTTATCCGCAGATACGCAGTATTTT
TRBJ2-5	.	TRBV6-1	.	CASSERGAGRKETQYF	TGTGCCAGCAGTGAACGGGGGGCGGGGAGGAAAGAGACCCAGTACTTC
TRBJ1-3	.	TRBV6-6	.	CASSYGEMGNTIYF	TGTGCCAGCAGTTACGGGGAGATGGGAAACACCATATATTTT
TRBJ2-5	.	TRBV4-3	.	CASSQSGQETQYF	TGCGCCAGCAGCCAATCAGGGCAAGAGACCCAGTACTTC
TRBJ2-1	.	TRBV19	.	CASLGPNEQFF	TGTGCCAGTCTGGGCCCGAATGAGCAGTTCTTC
TRBJ2-1	many	TRBV5-5	TRBD2	CASSFSGGGYNEQFF	TGTGCCAGCAGCTTTAGCGGGGGAGGGTACAATGAGCAGTTCTTC
TRBJ1-2	.	TRBV7-9	TRBD1	CASSSPPQGARGGYTF	TGTGCCAGCAGCTCCCCCCCGCAGGGGGCGCGAGGAGGCTACACCTTC
TRBJ2-7	.	TRBV4-1	.	CASSQGGHYEQYF	TGCGCCAGCAGCCAAGGGGGGCATTACGAGCAGTACTTC
TRBJ1-1	.	TRBV14	.	CASSRWGTEAFF	TGTGCCAGCAGCCGATGGGGGACAGAAGCTTTCTTT
TRBJ2-2	.	TRBV12-3/TRBV12-4	.	CASSFSGELFF	TGTGCCAGCAGTTTCTCCGGGGAGCTGTTTTTT
TRBJ1-2	.	TRBV5-5	.	CASSLGVGYYGYTF	TGTGCCAGCAGCTTGGGTGTCGGTTACTATGGCTACACCTTC
TRBJ2-7	.	TRBV4-2	TRBD1	CASSQAGTGYGEQYF	TGTGCCAGCAGCCAAGCCGGGACAGGTTACGGCGAGCAGTACTTC
TRBJ2-7	.	TRBV7-9	.	CASSYPDSSYEQYF	TGTGCCAGCAGCTACCCGGACAGTTCCTACGAGCAGTACTTC
TRBJ1-2	.	TRBV6-5	TRBD1	CASRRDRDYTF	TGTGCCAGCAGACGGGACAGGGACTACACCTTC
TRBJ1-4	few	TRBV24-1	.	CAAAPQAGRYQGLRATNEKLFF	TGTGCCGCCGCCCCCCAAGCTGGTCGTTACCAAGGTTTGAGGGCAACTAATGAAAAACTGTTTTTT
TRBJ2-7	once	TRBV7-2	TRBD1	CASSATGTGRYEQYF	TGTGCCAGCAGCGCCACCGGGACAGGGAGGTACGAGCAGTACTTC
TRBJ2-1	.	TRBV27	.	CASSLNLRNEQFF	TGTGCCAGCAGTTTGAACTTACGCAATGAGCAGTTCTTC
TRBJ2-3	.	TRBV18	TRBD2	CASSPASGGAGADTQYF	TGTGCCAGCTCACCGGCTAGCGGGGGGGCCGGCGCAGATACGCAGTATTTT
TRBJ1-5	.	TRBV4-1	TRBD1	CASSHPPAGQGRQPQHF	TGCGCCAGCAGCCATCCACCCGCGGGACAGGGTCGTCAGCCCCAGCATTTT
TRBJ2-7	.	TRBV6-5	TRBD1	CASTAGTGGFYEQYF	TGTGCCAGCACCGCCGGGACAGGGGGTTTCTACGAGCAGTACTTC
TRBJ1-2	.	TRBV9	TRBD1	CASSVGPGQENYGYTF	TGTGCCAGCAGCGTAGGGCCGGGACAGGAGAACTATGGCTACACCTTC
TRBJ1-2	once	TRBV2	TRBD1	CASSPETGDRDYGYTF	TGTGCCAGCAGTCCCGAGACAGGGGATAGGGACTATGGCTACACCTTC
TRBJ1-4	.	TRBV2	TRBD1	CASFSGTGYKLFF	TGTGCCAGCTTTTCCGGGACAGGGTATAAACTGTTTTTT
TRBJ2-1	.	TRBV5-4	.	CASRTTRTQYNEQFF	TGTGCCAGCAGGACCACTAGGACCCAATACAATGAGCAGTTCTTC
TRBJ2-7	.	TRBV10-3	.	CAISGTVRTYEQYF	TGTGCCATCAGTGGAACAGTGAGAACCTACGAGCAGTACTTC
TRBJ1-2	.	TRBV29-1	.	CSVEAGEYGYTF	TGCAGCGTTGAAGCGGGGGAATATGGCTACACCTTC
TRBJ1-2	.	TRBV21-1	.	CASTPWGGGGGYTF	TGTGCCAGCACCCCATGGGGGGGAGGCGGTGGCTACACCTTC
TRBJ1-2	.	TRBV29-1	TRBD1	CSVGDRPSYGYTF	TGCAGCGTGGGGGACAGGCCCAGTTATGGCTACACCTTC
TRBJ2-7	.	TRBV7-9	.	CASTLYVYEQYF	TGTGCCAGCACCCTGTATGTCTACGAGCAGTACTTC
TRBJ2-5	.	TRBV4-1	TRBD2	CASSQGALAGEMETQYF	TGCGCCAGCAGCCAAGGGGCCCTAGCGGGCGAAATGGAGACCCAGTACTTC
TRBJ1-1	once	TRBV2	TRBD1	CASSQWTGFNTEAFF	TGTGCCAGCAGTCAATGGACAGGCTTTAACACTGAAGCTTTCTTT
TRBJ2-2	.	TRBV6-5	TRBD1	CASSYSDRGQNGELFF	TGTGCCAGCAGTTACTCGGACAGGGGGCAAAACGGGGAGCTGTTTTTT
TRBJ2-2	few	TRBV2	.	CASSPGQNTGELFF	TGTGCCAGCAGCCCGGGACAGAACACCGGGGAGCTGTTTTTT
TRBJ2-1	.	TRBV6-2/TRBV6-3	.	CASSQRGLGQFF	TGTGCCAGCAGCCAAAGGGGTCTTGGGCAGTTCTTC
TRBJ1-1	.	TRBV7-9	.	CASSRGEGMNTEAFF	TGTGCCAGCAGCAGGGGGGAGGGCATGAACACTGAAGCTTTCTTT